One sample yielded the 16 T cell receptor beta chains listed below, sequenced in a study of human T cells and chemical hapten exposure. Time point: patch test 1, 2 weeks after DPC sensitization. Treatment noted: therapeutic diphenylcyclopropenone sensitization with weekly scalp DPC. TCRdb reprocessed the RACE reads with MiXCR, giving one entry per CDR3 protein. The sample shows 150,000 to 200,000 distinct CDR3 sequences, about 14% of them seen only once. The source was whole blood, collected in connection with sensitization to the hapten diphenylcyclopropenone (DPC). All receptors derive from a woman younger than 45 with alopecia areata. Some clones in this sample may be carry-over from other donors' samples.

In this sample, this clonotype turned up a few times. The chain combines TRBV20-1 with TRBJ1-1; 11 nucleotides match TRBD1. The CDR3 consists of 15 residues. Trimming cost V 5 bases and J 3 bases; bases outside gene matches: 8. CDR1 is DFQATT and CDR2 is SNEGSKA in the germline V gene (reference sequence). CDR3 bases: TGCAGTGCTGAGGACAGGGGGCTGTCGGACACTGAAGCTTTCTTT. Translating gives CSAEDRGLSDTEAFF.

In its sample, this clonotype was seen a few times. The V call is TRBV7-2, the J call TRBJ2-3, with TRBD2 as a possible D gene (5 bases). The CDR3 runs 16 residues. Trimming pared 1 base from V and 0 bases from J, leaving 11 bases between. CDR1 is SGHTA and CDR2 is FQGNSA in the germline V gene. CDR3 residues: CASSLGPRTSTDTQYF. CDR3 nucleotides: TGTGCCAGCAGCTTAGGACCCAGGACTAGCACAGATACGCAGTATTTT.

The chain recombines TRBV29-1 with TRBJ2-7; 8 positions agree with TRBD1. The ends lost 4 bases at V and 5 bases at J; junction bases unmatched: 7. The V gene's germline CDR1 is SQVTM and CDR2 ANQGSEA. The CDR3 spans 13 residues. The CDR3 spells CSVARTGNDEQYF. In DNA form, the CDR3 reads TGCAGCGTTGCAAGGACAGGGAACGACGAGCAGTACTTC.

This clonotype was counted between two and nine times. The chain links TRBV4-3 to TRBJ2-2; tentative D call: TRBD2 (5 bases). The CDR3 runs to 15 residues. The germline V and J ends were trimmed by 2 bases and 4 bases, with 11 bases remaining between them. From germline, CDR1 is LGHNA and CDR2 YSLEER. The CDR3 bases are TGCGCCAGCAGCCAAAACAGACTAACCACCGGGGAGCTGTTTTTT. As protein: CASSQNRLTTGELFF.

The chain couples TRBV10-3 to TRBJ2-3; the D call may be TRBD1 or TRBD2 (5 bases each). The CDR3 contains 15 residues. The germline V gene encodes CDR1 ENHRY and CDR2 SYGVKD. Trimming left V 3 bases short and J 5 bases short, with 15 bases between. The chain's CDR3 is CAISEGQGVIDTQYF. The CDR3 DNA is TGTGCCATCAGTGAAGGCCAGGGAGTGATAGATACGCAGTATTTT.

This clonotype showed up just a few times. The gene calls are TRBV7-9 and TRBJ1-1; D perhaps matches TRBD1 (5 bases). There are 13 residues in the CDR3. Deletions cut 4 bases from V and 3 bases from J, with 9 bases between. The germline V gene has CDR1 SEHNR and CDR2 FQNEAQ (reference sequence). The DNA of the CDR3 is TGTGCCAGCAGCTGGGGCAGGGACACTGAAGCTTTCTTT. It codes for CASSWGRDTEAFF.

This clonotype was picked up a small number of times. The genes are TRBV4-3 and TRBJ2-2; 7 bases match TRBD2. Per the germline V gene, CDR1 is LGHNA and CDR2 is YSLEER. This CDR3 contains 13 residues. V trimming: 4 bases; J trimming: 8 bases; junction bases outside the gene matches: 4. CDR3 nucleotides: TGCGCCAGCAGCCGGCCACTAGCGGGGGAGCTGTTTTTT. Protein: CASSRPLAGELFF.

This clonotype was found a few times. V gene TRBV3-1 combines with J gene TRBJ1-3; tentative D call: TRBD1 (5 bases). Germline CDR1 LGHDT, CDR2 YNNKEL (reference sequence). Trimming removed 3 bases at V and 0 bases at J, with 18 bases between. There are 18 residues in the CDR3. This CDR3 reads CASSHFTGSGNSGNTIYF. In DNA, the CDR3 is TGTGCCAGCAGCCACTTTACCGGTTCAGGGAACTCTGGAAACACCATATATTTT.

In its sample, this clonotype was seen a few times. This rearrangement joins TRBV29-1 to TRBJ2-7; weak D call: TRBD2 (5 bases). The germline V gene has CDR1 SQVTM and CDR2 ANQGSEA. There are 12 residues in the CDR3. V was pared by 0 bases and J by 5 bases, with 8 bases between. This CDR3 is CSVEEDWDEQYF. The CDR3 DNA reads as TGCAGCGTTGAAGAGGACTGGGACGAGCAGTACTTC.

The J gene is TRBJ1-1, the V gene TRBV9; 9 bases are shared with TRBD1. V lost 4 bases, J lost 4 bases, and 5 bases stayed unmatched. CDR1 and CDR2 from the germline V gene are SGDLS and YYNGEE. The CDR3 loop spans 14 amino acids. CDR3 sequence reads: CASSPATGGTEAFF. The CDR3 DNA reads TGTGCCAGCAGCCCCGCGACAGGGGGCACTGAAGCTTTCTTT.

The sample holds a few counts of this clonotype. This chain links TRBV5-1 with TRBJ1-2; D remains unclear. The CDR3 contains 14 residues. Germline assignment: CDR1 SGHRS and CDR2 YFSETQ. V lost 4 bases and J 5 bases, leaving 15 bases between the germline ends. The CDR3 spells CASSPESARYGYTF. CDR3 nucleotide sequence: TGCGCCAGCAGCCCCGAGTCCGCAAGATATGGCTACACCTTC.

This clonotype has a handful of counts. The CDR3 DNA reads as TGTGCCAGCAGCCGATGGTTGGAGACCCAGTACTTC. Amino acids: CASSRWLETQYF. The rearrangement links TRBV7-6 to TRBJ2-5; D not resolved. V shed 5 bases and J shed 5 bases, with 9 bases lying between them. CDR1 and CDR2 from the germline V gene are SGHVS and FNYEAQ. The CDR3 spans 12 residues.

This clonotype was recorded a few times. The chain employs TRBV6-2 or TRBV6-3 and TRBJ2-7, with unresolved D. Trimming took 5 bases from V and 0 from J, leaving 17 bases between them. The germline V gene encodes CDR1 MNHEY and CDR2 SVGEGT. The CDR3 sequence is 16 residues long. The CDR3 here is CASSRGGTAFSYEQYF. The CDR3 nucleotides are TGTGCCAGCAGTCGAGGCGGAACAGCATTCTCCTACGAGCAGTACTTC.

This clonotype was seen more than once but under ten times. The V gene is TRBV7-6, the J gene TRBJ2-1, with D hard to call. Germline V CDR1 and CDR2: SGHVS, FNYEAQ. This CDR3 spans 15 amino acids. Trimming removed 0 bases at V and 3 bases at J, with 9 bases between. The CDR3 protein is CASSLASADYNEQFF. The CDR3 nucleotides read TGTGCCAGCAGCTTAGCCAGTGCGGACTACAATGAGCAGTTCTTC.

CDR3 protein: CATSDGTGSWDTQYF. The CDR3 DNA reads as TGTGCCACCAGTGATGGAACAGGCTCGTGGGATACGCAGTATTTT. The V and J genes are TRBV24-1 and TRBJ2-3, with D maybe TRBD1 (5 bases). The CDR3 runs 15 residues. V was clipped by 3 bases and J by 6 bases, with 15 bases between them. Germline V lookup: CDR1 KGHDR, CDR2 SFDVKD.

The V gene is TRBV5-1, the J gene TRBJ1-6; perhaps TRBD1 as D (5 bases). The CDR3 has 15 residues. Germline-derived CDR1 and CDR2 are SGHRS and YFSETQ. V was shortened by 3 bases and J by 5 bases, with 12 bases between the two germline ends. The CDR3 nucleotides are TGCGCCAGCAGCTACCAGGGTCCCGATAATTCACCCCTCCACTTT. This codes for CASSYQGPDNSPLHF. The full variable domain, completed using reference TRBV5-1 and TRBJ1-6, is KAGVTQTPRYLIKTRGQQVTLSCSPISGHRSVSWYQQTPGQGLQFLFEYFSETQRNKGNFPGRFSGRQFSNSRSEMNVSTLELGDSALYLCASSYQGPDNSPLHFGNGTRLTVT.